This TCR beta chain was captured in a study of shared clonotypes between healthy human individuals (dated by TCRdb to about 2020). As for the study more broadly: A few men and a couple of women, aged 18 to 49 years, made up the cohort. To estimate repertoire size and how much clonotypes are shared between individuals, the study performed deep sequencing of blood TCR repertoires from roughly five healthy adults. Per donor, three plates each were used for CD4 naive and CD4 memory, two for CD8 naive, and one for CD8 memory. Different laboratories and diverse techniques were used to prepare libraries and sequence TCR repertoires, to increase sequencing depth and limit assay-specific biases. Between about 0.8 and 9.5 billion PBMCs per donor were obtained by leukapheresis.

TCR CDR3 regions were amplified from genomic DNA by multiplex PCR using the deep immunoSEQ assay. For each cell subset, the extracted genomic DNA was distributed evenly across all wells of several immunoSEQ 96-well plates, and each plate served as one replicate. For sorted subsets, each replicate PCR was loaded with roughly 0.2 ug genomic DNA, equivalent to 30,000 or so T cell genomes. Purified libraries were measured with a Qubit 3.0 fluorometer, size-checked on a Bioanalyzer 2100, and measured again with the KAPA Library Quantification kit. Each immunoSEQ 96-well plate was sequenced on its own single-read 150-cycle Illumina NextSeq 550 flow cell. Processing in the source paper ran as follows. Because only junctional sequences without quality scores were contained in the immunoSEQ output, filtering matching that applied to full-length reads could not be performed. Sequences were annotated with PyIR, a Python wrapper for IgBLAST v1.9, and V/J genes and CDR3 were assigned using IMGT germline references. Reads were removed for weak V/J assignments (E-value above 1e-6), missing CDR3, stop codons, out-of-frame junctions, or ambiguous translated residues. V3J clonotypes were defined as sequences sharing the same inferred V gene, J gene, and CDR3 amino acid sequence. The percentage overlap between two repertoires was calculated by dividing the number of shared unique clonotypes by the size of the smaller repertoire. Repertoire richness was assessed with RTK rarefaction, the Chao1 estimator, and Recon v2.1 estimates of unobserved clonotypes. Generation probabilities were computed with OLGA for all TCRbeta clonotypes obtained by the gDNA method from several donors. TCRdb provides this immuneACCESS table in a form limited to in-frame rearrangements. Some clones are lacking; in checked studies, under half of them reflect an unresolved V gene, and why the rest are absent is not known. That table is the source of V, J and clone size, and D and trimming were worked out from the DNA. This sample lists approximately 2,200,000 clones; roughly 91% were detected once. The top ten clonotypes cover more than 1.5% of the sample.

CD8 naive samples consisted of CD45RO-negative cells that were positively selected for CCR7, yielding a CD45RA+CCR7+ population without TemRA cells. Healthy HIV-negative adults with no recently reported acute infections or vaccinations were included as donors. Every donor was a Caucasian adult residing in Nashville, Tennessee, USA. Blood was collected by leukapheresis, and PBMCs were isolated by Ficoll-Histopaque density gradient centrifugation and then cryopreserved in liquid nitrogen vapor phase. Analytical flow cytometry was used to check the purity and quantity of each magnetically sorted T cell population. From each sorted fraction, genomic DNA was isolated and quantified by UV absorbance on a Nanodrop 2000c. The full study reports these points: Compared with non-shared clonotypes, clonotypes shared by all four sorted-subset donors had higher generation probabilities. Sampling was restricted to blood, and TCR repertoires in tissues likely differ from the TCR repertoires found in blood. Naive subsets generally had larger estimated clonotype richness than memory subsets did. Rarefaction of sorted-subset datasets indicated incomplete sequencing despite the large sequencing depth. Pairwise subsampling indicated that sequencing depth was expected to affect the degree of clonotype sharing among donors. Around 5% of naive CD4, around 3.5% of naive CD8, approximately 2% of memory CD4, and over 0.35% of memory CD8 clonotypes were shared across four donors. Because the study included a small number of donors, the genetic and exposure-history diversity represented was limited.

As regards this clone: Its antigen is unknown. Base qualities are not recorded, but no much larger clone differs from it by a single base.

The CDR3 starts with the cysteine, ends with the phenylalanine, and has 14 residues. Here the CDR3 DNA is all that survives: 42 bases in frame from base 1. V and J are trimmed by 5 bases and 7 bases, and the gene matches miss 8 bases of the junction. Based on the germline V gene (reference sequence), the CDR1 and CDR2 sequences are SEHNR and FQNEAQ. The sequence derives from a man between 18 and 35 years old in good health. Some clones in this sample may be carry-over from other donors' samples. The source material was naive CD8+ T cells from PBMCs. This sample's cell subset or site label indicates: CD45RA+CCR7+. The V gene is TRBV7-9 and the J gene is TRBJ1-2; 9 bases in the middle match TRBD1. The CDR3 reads CASSRRTGESGYTF. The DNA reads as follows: TGTGCCAGCAGCCGCCGGACAGGGGAGTCTGGCTACACCTTC.